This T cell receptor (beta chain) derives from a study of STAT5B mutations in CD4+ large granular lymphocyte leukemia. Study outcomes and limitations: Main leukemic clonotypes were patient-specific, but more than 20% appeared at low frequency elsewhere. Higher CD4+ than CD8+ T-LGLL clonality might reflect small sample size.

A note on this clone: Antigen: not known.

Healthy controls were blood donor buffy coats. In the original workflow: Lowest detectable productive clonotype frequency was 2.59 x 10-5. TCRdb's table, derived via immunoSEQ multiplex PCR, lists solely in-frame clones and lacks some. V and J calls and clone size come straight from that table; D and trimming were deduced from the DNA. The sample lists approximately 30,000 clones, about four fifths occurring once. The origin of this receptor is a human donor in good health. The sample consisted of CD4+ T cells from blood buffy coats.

The CDR3 sequence: CASSLGGRTSDQPQHF. The CDR3, as DNA: TGTGCCAGCAGCTTGGGGGGGAGAACTTCTGATCAGCCCCAGCATTTT. This chain connects TRBV5-4 to TRBJ1-5, with D possibly TRBD1 on 5 matching bases. CDR1 is SGHNT and CDR2 is YYREEE in the germline V gene (reference sequence). This CDR3 is 16 amino acids long. V was shortened by 0 bases and J by 5 bases, with 15 bases between the two germline ends.